The 10 T cell receptor beta chains presented below share a single source sample, sequenced in a study of regulatory T cells in long-lasting Graves disease. The sample's time point: persistent/refractory GD, antithyroid drugs over 5 years with positive TRAb. Isolated PBMC RNA provided the starting material for the TCR library. Library construction for TCR beta used iRepertoire HTBI primers and Arm-PCR of CDR3 regions. From the multiplex PCR reads, TCRdb called clonotypes with MiXCR, one entry per CDR3 protein. This table holds about 400,000 distinct CDR3 sequences, less than 25% found once. Sequenced here: peripheral blood mononuclear cells (PBMCs), sampled when the disease was refractory, from a patient treated with antithyroid drugs. The receptors originated from a female donor with Graves disease.

This clonotype was found many times. This rearrangement joins TRBV11-1 to TRBJ2-2; D gene unclear. The V and J ends lost 2 bases and 0 bases respectively, with 7 bases between them. Germline loops: CDR1 SGHAT, CDR2 FQDESV (reference sequence). CDR3 size: 15 residues. The CDR3 DNA sequence: TGTGCCAGCAGCTTAATCTCCGCGAACACCGGGGAGCTGTTTTTT. Protein: CASSLISANTGELFF.

This clonotype occurred a few times. The chain recombines TRBV5-1 with TRBJ2-7; D assignment may be TRBD1 or TRBD2 (5 bases each). Germline CDR1 is SGHRS and CDR2 is YFSETQ. Trimming pared 0 bases from V and 2 bases from J, leaving 12 bases between. This CDR3 region has 15 residues. The CDR3 region is CASSLDGTDAYEQYF. For the CDR3, the DNA is TGCGCCAGCAGCTTGGACGGGACGGATGCCTACGAGCAGTACTTC.

This clonotype was picked up many times. With a much larger clone just one base away, this may be a read error. The V and J genes are TRBV7-9 and TRBJ1-2, with no clear D. There are 12 residues in the CDR3. Germline CDR1 is SEHNR and CDR2 is FQNEAQ (reference sequence). V shed 1 base and J shed 3 bases, with 3 bases lying between them. This chain's CDR3 is CASSLVDYGYTF. CDR3 in DNA: TGTGCCAGCAGCTTAGTGGACTATGGCTACACCTTC.

A few counts support this clonotype. Given a much more abundant clone one base away, this may be a read error. The chain joins TRBV2 to TRBJ1-5, with D possibly being TRBD1 (5 bases). The CDR3 is 13 residues long. Germline V gene data show CDR1 as SNHLY and CDR2 as FYNNEI. In DNA form, the CDR3 reads TGTGCCTGCAGTCAACAGGGCAATCAGCCCCAGCATTTT. Protein: CACSQQGNQPQHF.

The sample holds many counts of this clonotype. The V gene is TRBV28, the J gene TRBJ1-2; D is undetermined. CDR1 is MDHEN and CDR2 is SYDVKM in the germline V gene. V lost 4 bases and J 2 bases, leaving 8 bases between the germline ends. The length of the CDR3 is 13 residues. CDR3 protein: CASSSLLNYGYTF. CDR3 DNA sequence: TGTGCCAGCAGTTCGTTACTGAACTATGGCTACACCTTC.

The gene calls are TRBV18 and TRBJ1-2; 8 bases are shared with TRBD1. Germline trimming cut 2 bases from V and 3 bases from J; bases unmatched to any gene: 2. Germline loops: CDR1 KGHSH, CDR2 LQKENI. The CDR3 has 14 residues. The CDR3 sequence is CASSPTGQDYGYTF. In DNA, the CDR3 is TGTGCCAGCTCACCAACGGGACAGGACTATGGCTACACCTTC.

The chain couples TRBV20-1 to TRBJ1-2; a weak D match, TRBD1 (5 bases). V lost 3 bases and J lost 2, with 10 bases in between. Per the germline V gene, CDR1 is DFQATT and CDR2 is SNEGSKA (reference sequence). CDR3 length: 13 residues. The CDR3 protein is CSASRQGNYGYTF. The CDR3 DNA reads as TGCAGTGCTAGTAGGCAGGGCAACTATGGCTACACCTTC.

This clonotype was observed at least ten times. The chain combines TRBV7-2 with TRBJ1-2; D is possibly TRBD1 (6 bases). The CDR3 runs 13 residues. Trimming left V 1 base short and J 4 bases short, with 7 bases between. Per the germline V gene, CDR1 is SGHTA and CDR2 is FQGNSA. As DNA, the CDR3 is TGTGCCAGCAGCTTAGTAGGGGGCTATGGCTACACCTTC. Amino acids: CASSLVGGYGYTF. Full variable domain (remainder filled in from reference TRBV7-2 and TRBJ1-2): GAGVSQSPSNKVTEKGKDVELRCDPISGHTALYWYRQSLGQGLEFLIYFQGNSAPDKSGLPSDRFSAERTGGSVSTLTIQRTQQEDSAVYLCASSLVGGYGYTFGSGTRLTVV.

This clonotype showed up just a few times. A read error may explain this, as a much larger clone is one base away. The CDR3 spells CANREQGTGVEKLFF. CDR3 bases: TGTGCCAACAGGGAACAGGGTACGGGGGTTGAAAAACTGTTTTTT. V gene TRBV2 combines with J gene TRBJ1-4; the D gene is possibly TRBD1 (6 bases). The CDR3 is 15 residues long. Germline V gene data show CDR1 as SNHLY and CDR2 as FYNNEI. Deletions cut 10 bases from V and 7 bases from J, with 22 bases between.

The chain recombines TRBV9 with TRBJ2-5; 10 positions agree with TRBD1. Germline loops: CDR1 SGDLS, CDR2 YYNGEE. The V gene end was trimmed by 4 bases and the J gene end by 5 bases; junction bases not matched to a gene: 5. The length of the CDR3 is 14 residues. The CDR3 nucleotides are TGTGCCAGCAGCCCCACGGACAGGGGGGAGACCCAGTACTTC. Translated, it gives CASSPTDRGETQYF.